A single sample is the source of the 23 T cell receptor beta chains below, sequenced in a study of blood T cell repertoires in COVID-19. Clones were sequenced by immunoSEQ multiplex PCR, and TCRdb holds only the in-frame ones, with some missing. The data hold 65,000 to 75,000 clones, with approximately 78% observed a single time. Sequencing was done on a sample of peripheral blood. The receptors derive from a human donor in a cohort sampled during active COVID-19.

The V and J genes are TRBV4-3 and TRBJ2-7, with D perhaps matching TRBD1 (6 bases). V lost 4 bases, J lost 4 bases, and 14 bases lay in between. CDR1 LGHNA and CDR2 YSLEER come from the germline V gene. This CDR3 spans 14 amino acids. CDR3 coding DNA: TGCGCCAGCAGCCCTGATACAGGGTTTTACGAGCAGTACTTC. Encoded protein: CASSPDTGFYEQYF.

The V call is TRBV7-2, the J call TRBJ2-3; 9 nucleotides match TRBD1. In germline, CDR1 is SGHTA, CDR2 FQGNSA. The ends lost 4 bases at V and 0 bases at J; junction bases unmatched: 2. This CDR3 contains 15 residues. Here the CDR3 DNA reads TGTGCCAGCAGCTCTGGACAGGGGAGCACAGATACGCAGTATTTT. It encodes CASSSGQGSTDTQYF.

This clone was counted at least ten times. The genes are TRBV12-3 or TRBV12-4 and TRBJ2-7; possibly TRBD1 for D (6 bases). The V end lost 3 bases, the J end lost 2 bases, and 8 bases lay between the germline ends. The CDR3 is 13 amino acids. The CDR3 loop is CASSFGQTYEQYF. The DNA of the CDR3 is TGTGCCAGCAGTTTCGGACAGACCTACGAGCAGTACTTC.

The rearrangement joins TRBV19 to TRBJ1-4, with D uncertain. Looked up from germline, CDR1 is LNHDA and CDR2 is SQIVND (reference sequence). CDR3 length: 10 amino acids. The V gene lost 10 bases and the J gene lost 8 bases, with 8 bases spanning the gap. In nucleotides, the CDR3 is TGTGCCACCCTTGAGGAAAAACTGTTTTTT. The encoded protein is CATLEEKLFF.

CDR3 DNA: TGTGCCAGCAGCCGCAGTTTCTCTGGGGCCAACGTCCTGACTTTC. Its translation: CASSRSFSGANVLTF. The chain employs TRBV7-9 and TRBJ2-6; no clear D. Germline V lookup: CDR1 SEHNR, CDR2 FQNEAQ (reference sequence). The V and J ends lost 5 bases and 0 bases respectively, with 8 bases between them. This CDR3 contains 15 residues.

This clone is medium-sized by share. The J gene is TRBJ1-3, the V gene TRBV7-8; the D is unclear. This CDR3 contains 14 residues. The germline gives CDR1 SGHVS, CDR2 FQNEAQ. Trimming cost V 5 bases and J 2 bases, with 10 bases left between them. The CDR3 spells CASSLDSTGNTIYF. Here the CDR3 DNA reads TGTGCCAGCAGCCTCGATAGTACTGGAAACACCATATATTTT.

The chain has TRBV15 and TRBJ2-3; D unclear. Looked up from germline, CDR1 is LNHNV and CDR2 is YYDKDF (reference sequence). Deletions cut 1 base from V and 0 bases from J, with 14 bases between. CDR3 length equals 17 residues. CDR3 amino acids: CATSRGESEPSTDTQYF. The CDR3 bases are TGTGCCACCAGCAGAGGTGAATCCGAGCCAAGCACAGATACGCAGTATTTT.

The V call is TRBV9, the J call TRBJ2-6, with D tentatively TRBD2 (5 bases). The CDR3 consists of 20 residues. From germline, CDR1 is SGDLS and CDR2 YYNGEE. Trimming stripped 4 bases from V and 0 bases from J, with 23 bases between. This CDR3 reads CASSPRSVSKGVSGANVLTF. The DNA for the CDR3 is TGTGCCAGCAGCCCACGAAGTGTCTCAAAGGGAGTCTCTGGGGCCAACGTCCTGACTTTC.

This chain uses TRBV10-3 with TRBJ1-2; D remains unclear. The length of the CDR3 is 15 residues. Trimming shortened V by 8 bases and J by 8 bases, and 24 bases separated the two germline ends. The V gene's germline CDR1 is ENHRY and CDR2 SYGVKD. Here the CDR3 reads CAIEGAADGSGGYTF. DNA for the CDR3: TGTGCCATCGAGGGCGCGGCAGATGGATCTGGGGGCTACACCTTC.

The chain combines TRBV6-5 with TRBJ1-1; no definite D call. The CDR3 contains 13 residues. Between the trimmed V and J ends, which lost 7 bases and 1 base, there was a span of 10 bases. CDR1 is MNHEY and CDR2 is SVGAGI in the germline V gene. CDR3 amino acids: CASKREGNTEAFF. The CDR3 bases are TGTGCCAGCAAAAGGGAGGGGAACACTGAAGCTTTCTTT.

The genes are TRBV28 and TRBJ1-5, with TRBD1 identical over 9 bases. The junction had 4 bases not matched to a gene; V was cut back by 3 bases and J by 4 bases. The CDR3 has 15 amino acids. The germline V gene has CDR1 MDHEN and CDR2 SYDVKM. In DNA, the CDR3 is TGTGCCAGCAGTTTGGGCGGACAGGGGAATCAGCCCCAGCATTTT. It codes for CASSLGGQGNQPQHF. The complete variable domain, with remaining parts taken from reference TRBV28 and TRBJ1-5, reads DVKVTQSSRYLVKRTGEKVFLECVQDMDHENMFWYRQDPGLGLRLIYFSYDVKMKEKGDIPEGYSVSREKKERFSLILESASTNQTSMYLCASSLGGQGNQPQHFGDGTRLSIL.

The chain links TRBV30 to TRBJ2-1; 10 bases map to TRBD2. From germline, CDR1 is GTSNPN and CDR2 SVGIG (reference sequence). CDR3 size: 14 residues. The trim removed 1 base at V and 15 bases at J, leaving 12 bases unmatched. CDR3 region: CAWSATTLAGVGFF. The DNA for the CDR3 is TGTGCCTGGAGTGCGACCACGCTAGCGGGGGTTGGGTTCTTC.

In this sample, this clone turned up a few times. The chain links TRBV3-1 (or the pseudogene TRBV3-2) to TRBJ1-3; no definite D call. CDR1 and CDR2 from the germline V gene are LGHDT and YNNKEL (reference sequence). V was cut by 1 base and J by 3 bases, with 4 bases left in between. The CDR3 runs to 13 residues. The DNA for the CDR3 is TGTGCCAGCAGCCAAGGAGTTGGAAACACCATATATTTT. This gives the protein CASSQGVGNTIYF.

The chain uses TRBV19 and TRBJ1-1; a possible D gene is TRBD1 (5 bases). Looked up from germline, CDR1 is LNHDA and CDR2 is SQIVND (reference sequence). Trimming pared 4 bases from V and 10 bases from J, leaving 10 bases between. This CDR3 has 11 residues. The CDR3 region is CASSNRGRAFF. CDR3 in DNA: TGTGCCAGTAGTAACCGGGGGAGAGCTTTCTTT.

In its sample, this clone was seen once. This chain connects TRBV5-1 to TRBJ1-5; TRBD1 is a possible D gene (5 bases). Deletions cut 5 bases from V and 3 bases from J, with 15 bases between. CDR1 is SGHRS and CDR2 is YFSETQ in the germline V gene. This CDR3 is 15 amino acids long. The CDR3 here is CASRTGTLYNQPQHF. CDR3 sequence (DNA): TGCGCCAGCAGAACAGGTACCTTGTACAATCAGCCCCAGCATTTT.

The chain recombines TRBV6-2 or TRBV6-3 with TRBJ2-7; 11 bases agree with TRBD2. The J segment lost 7 bases and the V segment lost 2 bases, leaving 16 bases of the junction unmatched. This CDR3 is built from 18 residues. Germline V gene sequence: CDR1 MNHEY, CDR2 SVGEGT. DNA for the CDR3: TGTGCCAGCAGTTACCCTGGGTCTAGCGGGAGGCAAAAGGGGGAGCAGTACTTC. The encoded protein is CASSYPGSSGRQKGEQYF.

The chain links TRBV5-1 to TRBJ2-3; 8 bases are shared with TRBD2. The germline V gene has CDR1 SGHRS and CDR2 YFSETQ. CDR3 length equals 16 residues. Trimming cost V 0 bases and J 3 bases; bases outside gene matches: 6. The CDR3 DNA reads TGCGCCAGCAGCTTGGGGTCGAGCGGGGGAACAGATACGCAGTATTTT. Its protein is CASSLGSSGGTDTQYF. The variable domain in full, with the rest retrieved from reference TRBV5-1 and TRBJ2-3, is KAGVTQTPRYLIKTRGQQVTLSCSPISGHRSVSWYQQTPGQGLQFLFEYFSETQRNKGNFPGRFSGRQFSNSRSEMNVSTLELGDSALYLCASSLGSSGGTDTQYFGPGTRLTVL.

The V and J genes are TRBV3-1 (or the pseudogene TRBV3-2) and TRBJ1-3; no firm D call. CDR3 length equals 14 residues. V was cut by 3 bases and J by 4 bases, with 10 bases left in between. CDR1 and CDR2 (germline): LGHDT, YNNKEL (reference sequence). The CDR3 loop reads CASSQSGSGNTIYF. CDR3 in DNA: TGTGCCAGCAGCCAGTCGGGGAGCGGAAACACCATATATTTT.

This chain links TRBV5-1 with TRBJ1-2, with 10 positions matching TRBD1. The CDR3 runs 13 residues. Germline V lookup: CDR1 SGHRS, CDR2 YFSETQ. Trimming removed 9 bases from V and 6 bases from J; junction bases left unmatched: 8. In DNA form, the CDR3 reads TGCGCCACGGGGACAGGGGATAGGAATGGCTACACCTTC. It codes for CATGTGDRNGYTF.

This clone showed up just a few times. V and J are TRBV7-9 and TRBJ1-1; 7 positions match TRBD1. The CDR3 has 15 residues. CDR1 is SEHNR and CDR2 is FQNEAQ in the germline V gene (reference sequence). Trimming removed 5 bases from V and 1 base from J; junction bases left unmatched: 7. The CDR3 spells CASSTNRGQNTEAFF. The CDR3 DNA reads TGTGCCAGCAGCACCAACAGGGGCCAGAACACTGAAGCTTTCTTT.

V is TRBV5-1 and J is TRBJ2-5, with D possibly being TRBD2 (5 bases). Trimming removed 5 bases at V and 5 bases at J, with 13 bases between. CDR1 SGHRS and CDR2 YFSETQ come from the germline V gene. The CDR3 length is 13 residues. The CDR3 protein is CASSGGMGETQYF. DNA of the CDR3: TGCGCCAGCAGTGGAGGTATGGGGGAGACCCAGTACTTC.

CDR3 protein: CASSYGGYEQYF. DNA of the CDR3: TGTGCCAGCAGCTACGGAGGGTACGAGCAGTACTTC. The chain recombines TRBV11-2 with TRBJ2-7; possibly TRBD2 for D (6 bases). V gave up 4 bases and J gave up 4 bases, with 8 bases separating them. The CDR3 totals 12 residues. Germline CDR1 SGHAT, CDR2 FQNNGV.

This CDR3 reads CASNSGAEAFF. The CDR3 DNA follows: TGTGCCAGCAACTCAGGGGCAGAAGCTTTCTTT. The chain is built from TRBV3-1 (or the pseudogene TRBV3-2) and TRBJ1-1; tentative D call: TRBD1 (6 bases). The CDR3 contains 11 residues. The V and J ends lost 7 bases and 8 bases respectively, with 11 bases between them. The germline V gene encodes CDR1 LGHDT and CDR2 YNNKEL (reference sequence).